The 4 T cell receptor beta chains presented below share a single source sample, sequenced in a study of control samples from healthy donors and cancer patients. Here immunoSEQ multiplex PCR was the method, and the copy in TCRdb shows in-frame clones only, minus some. The top ten clones hold roughly 4.4% of a sample with some 99,000 clones, 90% of them seen once. Specimen: blood. The origin of the receptors is a human donor in good health. The donor label of this sample is uncertain.

The rearrangement joins TRBV5-1 to TRBJ1-4, with unresolved D. The V end was cut by 0 bases, the J end by 4 bases, with 4 bases between. The CDR3 consists of 13 residues. Germline CDR1 and CDR2: SGHRS and YFSETQ. CDR3 loop: CASSLGFNEKLFF. CDR3 DNA sequence: TGCGCCAGCAGCTTGGGGTTTAATGAAAAACTGTTTTTT.

This clone was found a few times. The genes are TRBV7-2 and TRBJ1-2, with D unresolved. CDR3 size: 13 residues. V lost 5 bases and J lost 5, with 12 bases in between. The germline V gene has CDR1 SGHTA and CDR2 FQGNSA. The CDR3 nucleotides read TGTGCCAGCAGCCCCGAAAGGGTTTATGGCTACACCTTC. Its translation is CASSPERVYGYTF. The full variable domain, completed using reference TRBV7-2 and TRBJ1-2, is GAGVSQSPSNKVTEKGKDVELRCDPISGHTALYWYRQSLGQGLEFLIYFQGNSAPDKSGLPSDRFSAERTGGSVSTLTIQRTQQEDSAVYLCASSPERVYGYTFGSGTRLTVV.

The rearrangement uses TRBV2 and TRBJ1-4; D is ambiguous. This CDR3 comprises 13 residues. V lost 7 bases, J lost 4 bases, and 10 bases lay in between. Germline CDR1 SNHLY, CDR2 FYNNEI. The CDR3 bases are TGTGCCAGCAACGGGGTTAGTAATGAAAAACTGTTTTTT. This gives the protein CASNGVSNEKLFF.

This chain uses TRBV30 with TRBJ1-2; D perhaps matches TRBD1 (6 bases). Germline-derived CDR1 and CDR2 are GTSNPN and SVGIG (reference sequence). V shed 3 bases and J shed 3 bases, with 14 bases lying between them. This CDR3 is 14 amino acids long. CDR3 sequence (DNA): TGTGCCTGGAGCCAGGGGAACAGGGACTATGGCTACACCTTC. Amino acid sequence: CAWSQGNRDYGYTF.